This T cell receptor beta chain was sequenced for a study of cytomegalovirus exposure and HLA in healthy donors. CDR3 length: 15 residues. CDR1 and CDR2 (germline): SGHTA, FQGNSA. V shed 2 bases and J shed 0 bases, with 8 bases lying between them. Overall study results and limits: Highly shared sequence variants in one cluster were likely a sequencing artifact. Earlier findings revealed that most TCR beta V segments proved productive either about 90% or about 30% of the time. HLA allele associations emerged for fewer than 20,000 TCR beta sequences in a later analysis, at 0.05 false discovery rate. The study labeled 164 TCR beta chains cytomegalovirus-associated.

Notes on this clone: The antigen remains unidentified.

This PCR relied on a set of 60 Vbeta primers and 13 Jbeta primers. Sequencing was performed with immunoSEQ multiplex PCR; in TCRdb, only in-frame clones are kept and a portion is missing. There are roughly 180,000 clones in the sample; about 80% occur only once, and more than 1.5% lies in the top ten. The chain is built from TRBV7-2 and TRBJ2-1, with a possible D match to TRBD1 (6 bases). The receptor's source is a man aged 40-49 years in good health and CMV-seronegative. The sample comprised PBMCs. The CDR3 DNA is TGTGCCAGCAGCTTAACAGGGAGCTCCTACAATGAGCAGTTCTTC. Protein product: CASSLTGSSYNEQFF.